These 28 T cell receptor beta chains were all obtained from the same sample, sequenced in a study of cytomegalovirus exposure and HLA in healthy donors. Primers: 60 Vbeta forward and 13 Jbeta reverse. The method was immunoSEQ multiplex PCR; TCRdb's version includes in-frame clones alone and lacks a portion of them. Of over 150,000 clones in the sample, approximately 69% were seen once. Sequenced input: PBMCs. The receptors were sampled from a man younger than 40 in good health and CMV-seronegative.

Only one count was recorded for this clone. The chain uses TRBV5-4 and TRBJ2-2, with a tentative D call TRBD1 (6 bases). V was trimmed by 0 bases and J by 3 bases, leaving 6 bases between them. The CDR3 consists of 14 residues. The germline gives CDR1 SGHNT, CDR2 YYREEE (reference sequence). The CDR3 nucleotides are TGTGCCAGCAGCTTGGAGGGGGACACCGGGGAGCTGTTTTTT. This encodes CASSLEGDTGELFF.

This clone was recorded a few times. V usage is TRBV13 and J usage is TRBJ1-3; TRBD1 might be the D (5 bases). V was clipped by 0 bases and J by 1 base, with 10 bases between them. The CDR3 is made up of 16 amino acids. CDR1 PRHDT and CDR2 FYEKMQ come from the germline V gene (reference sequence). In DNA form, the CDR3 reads TGTGCCAGCAGCTTAGGATTGCAGGGATCTGGAAACACCATATATTTT. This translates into CASSLGLQGSGNTIYF. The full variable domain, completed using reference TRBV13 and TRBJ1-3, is AAGVIQSPRHLIKEKRETATLKCYPIPRHDTVYWYQQGPGQDPQFLISFYEKMQSDKGSIPDRFSAQQFSDYHSELNMSSLELGDSALYFCASSLGLQGSGNTIYFGEGSWLTVV.

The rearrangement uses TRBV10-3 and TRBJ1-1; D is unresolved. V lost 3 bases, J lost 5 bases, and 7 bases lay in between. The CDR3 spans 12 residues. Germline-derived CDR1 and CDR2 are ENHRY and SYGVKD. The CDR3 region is CAISETGTEAFF. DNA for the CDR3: TGTGCCATCAGTGAAACGGGAACTGAAGCTTTCTTT.

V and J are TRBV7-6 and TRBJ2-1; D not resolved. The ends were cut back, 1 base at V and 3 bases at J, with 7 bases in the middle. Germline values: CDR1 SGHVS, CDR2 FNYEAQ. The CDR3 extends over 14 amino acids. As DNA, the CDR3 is TGTGCCAGCAGCTTAGGGGCAGACTACAATGAGCAGTTCTTC. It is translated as CASSLGADYNEQFF.

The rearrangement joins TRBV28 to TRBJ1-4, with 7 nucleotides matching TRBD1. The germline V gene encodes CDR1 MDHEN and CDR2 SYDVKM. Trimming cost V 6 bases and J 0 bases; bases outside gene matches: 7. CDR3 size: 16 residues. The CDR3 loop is CASSTGALSTNEKLFF. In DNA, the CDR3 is TGTGCCAGCAGCACAGGGGCCCTTTCAACTAATGAAAAACTGTTTTTT.

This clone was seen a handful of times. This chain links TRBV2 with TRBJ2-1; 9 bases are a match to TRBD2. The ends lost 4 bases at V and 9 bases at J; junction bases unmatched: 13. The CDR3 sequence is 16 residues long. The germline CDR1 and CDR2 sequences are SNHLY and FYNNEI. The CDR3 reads CASSGRPAGGGGEQFF. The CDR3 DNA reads TGTGCCAGCAGTGGCCGCCCAGCGGGGGGCGGTGGTGAGCAGTTCTTC.

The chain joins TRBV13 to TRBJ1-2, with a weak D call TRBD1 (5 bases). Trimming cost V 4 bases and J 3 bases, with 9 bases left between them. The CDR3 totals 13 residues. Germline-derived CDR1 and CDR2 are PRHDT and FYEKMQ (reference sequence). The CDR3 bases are TGTGCCAGCAGCTACGAAGGGGACTATGGCTACACCTTC. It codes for CASSYEGDYGYTF.

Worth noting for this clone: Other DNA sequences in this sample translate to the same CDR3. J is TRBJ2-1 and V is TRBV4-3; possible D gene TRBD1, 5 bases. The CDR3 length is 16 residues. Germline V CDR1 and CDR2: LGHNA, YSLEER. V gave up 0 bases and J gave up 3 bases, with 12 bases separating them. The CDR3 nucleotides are TGCGCCAGCAGCCAAGATCAGGGTGGATTCTACAATGAGCAGTTCTTC. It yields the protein CASSQDQGGFYNEQFF.

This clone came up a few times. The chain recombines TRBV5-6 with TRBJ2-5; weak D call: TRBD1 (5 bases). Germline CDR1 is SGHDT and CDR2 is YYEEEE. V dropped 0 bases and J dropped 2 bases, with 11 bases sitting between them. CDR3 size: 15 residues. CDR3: CASSLVGREQETQYF. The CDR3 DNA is TGTGCCAGCAGCTTGGTAGGCAGGGAACAAGAGACCCAGTACTTC.

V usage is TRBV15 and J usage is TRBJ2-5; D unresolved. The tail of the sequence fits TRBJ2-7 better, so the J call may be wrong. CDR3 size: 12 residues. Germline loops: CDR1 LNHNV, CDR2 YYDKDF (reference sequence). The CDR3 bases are TGTGCCACCAGCAGAGATTATCGCGAGCAGTACTTC. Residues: CATSRDYREQYF.

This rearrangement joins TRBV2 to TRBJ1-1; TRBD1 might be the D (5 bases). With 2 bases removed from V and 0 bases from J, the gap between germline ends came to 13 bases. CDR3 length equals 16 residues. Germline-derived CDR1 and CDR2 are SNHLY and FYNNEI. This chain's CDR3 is CASSEMDGRVNTEAFF. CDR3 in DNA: TGTGCCAGCAGTGAAATGGACGGCAGGGTGAACACTGAAGCTTTCTTT.

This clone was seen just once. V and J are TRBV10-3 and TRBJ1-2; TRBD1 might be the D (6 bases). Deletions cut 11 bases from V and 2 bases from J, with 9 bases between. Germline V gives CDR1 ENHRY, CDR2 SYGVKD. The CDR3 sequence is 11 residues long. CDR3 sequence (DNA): TGTGCCTCCGGACAGAACTATGGCTACACCTTC. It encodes CASGQNYGYTF.

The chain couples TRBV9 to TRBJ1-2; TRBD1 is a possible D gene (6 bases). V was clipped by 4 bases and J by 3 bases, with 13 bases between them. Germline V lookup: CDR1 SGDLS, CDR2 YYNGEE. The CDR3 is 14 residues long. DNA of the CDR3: TGTGCCAGCAGCCCTACAGGGACGGACTATGGCTACACCTTC. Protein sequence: CASSPTGTDYGYTF. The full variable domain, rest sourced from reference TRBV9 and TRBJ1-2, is DSGVTQTPKHLITATGQRVTLRCSPRSGDLSVYWYQQSLDQGLQFLIQYYNGEERAKGNILERFSAQQFPDLHSELNLSSLELGDSALYFCASSPTGTDYGYTFGSGTRLTVV.

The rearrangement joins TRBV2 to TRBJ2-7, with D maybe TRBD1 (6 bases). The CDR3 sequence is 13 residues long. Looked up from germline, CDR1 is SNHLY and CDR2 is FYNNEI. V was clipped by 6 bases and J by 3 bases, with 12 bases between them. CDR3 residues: CASRDRGYYEQYF. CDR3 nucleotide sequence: TGTGCCAGCAGGGACAGAGGATACTACGAGCAGTACTTC.

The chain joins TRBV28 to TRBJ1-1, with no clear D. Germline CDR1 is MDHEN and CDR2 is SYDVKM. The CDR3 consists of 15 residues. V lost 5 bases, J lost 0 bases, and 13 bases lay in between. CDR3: CASSLGGPMNTEAFF. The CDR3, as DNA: TGTGCCAGCAGTCTGGGAGGGCCTATGAACACTGAAGCTTTCTTT.

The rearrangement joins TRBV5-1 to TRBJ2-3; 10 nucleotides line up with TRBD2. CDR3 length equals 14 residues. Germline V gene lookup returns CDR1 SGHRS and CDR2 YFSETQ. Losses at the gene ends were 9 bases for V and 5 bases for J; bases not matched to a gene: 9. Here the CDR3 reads CATSGGSSLDTQYF. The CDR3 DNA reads TGCGCCACTAGCGGGGGCTCCTCATTAGATACGCAGTATTTT.

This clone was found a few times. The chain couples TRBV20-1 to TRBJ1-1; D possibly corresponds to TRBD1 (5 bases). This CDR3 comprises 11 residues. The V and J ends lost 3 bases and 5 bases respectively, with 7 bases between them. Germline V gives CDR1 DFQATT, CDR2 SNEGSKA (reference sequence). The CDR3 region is CSASPGTEAFF. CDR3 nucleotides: TGCAGTGCTAGTCCAGGGACTGAAGCTTTCTTT.

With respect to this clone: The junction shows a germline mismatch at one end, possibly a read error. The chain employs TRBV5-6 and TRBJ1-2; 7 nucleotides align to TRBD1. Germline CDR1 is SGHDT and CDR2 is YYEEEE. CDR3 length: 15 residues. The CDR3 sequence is CASSFNRGRTYGYPF. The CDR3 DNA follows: TGTGCCAGCAGCTTCAACAGGGGTAGGACCTATGGCTACCCCTTC.

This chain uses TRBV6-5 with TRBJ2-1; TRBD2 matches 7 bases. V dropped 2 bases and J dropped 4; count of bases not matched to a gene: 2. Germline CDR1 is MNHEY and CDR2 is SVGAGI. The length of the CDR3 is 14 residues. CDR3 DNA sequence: TGTGCCAGCAGTTACGGGGAGGGTTACAATGAGCAGTTCTTC. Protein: CASSYGEGYNEQFF.

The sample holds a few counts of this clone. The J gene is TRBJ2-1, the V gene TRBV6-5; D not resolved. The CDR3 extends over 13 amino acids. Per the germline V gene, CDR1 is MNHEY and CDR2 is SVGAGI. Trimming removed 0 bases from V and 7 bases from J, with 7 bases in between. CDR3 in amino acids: CASSYSTRNEQFF. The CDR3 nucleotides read TGTGCCAGCAGTTACTCGACCAGGAATGAGCAGTTCTTC.

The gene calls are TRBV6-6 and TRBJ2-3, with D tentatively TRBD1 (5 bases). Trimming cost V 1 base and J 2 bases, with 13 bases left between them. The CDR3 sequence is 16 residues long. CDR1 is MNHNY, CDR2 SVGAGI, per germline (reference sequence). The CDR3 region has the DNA TGTGCCAGCAGTTACTTCCGAGACAGCCTCACAGATACGCAGTATTTT. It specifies CASSYFRDSLTDTQYF.

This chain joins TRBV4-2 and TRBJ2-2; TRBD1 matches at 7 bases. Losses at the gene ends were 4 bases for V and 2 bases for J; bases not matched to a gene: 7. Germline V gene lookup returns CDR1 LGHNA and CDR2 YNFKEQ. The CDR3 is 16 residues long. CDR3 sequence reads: CASSLSRTGNTGELFF. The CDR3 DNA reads TGTGCCAGCAGCCTTAGCCGGACAGGAAACACCGGGGAGCTGTTTTTT.

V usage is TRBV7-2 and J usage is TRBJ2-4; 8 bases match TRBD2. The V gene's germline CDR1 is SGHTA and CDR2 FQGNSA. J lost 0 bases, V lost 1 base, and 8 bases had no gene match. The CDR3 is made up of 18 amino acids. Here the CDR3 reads CASSLGISGDLAKNIQYF. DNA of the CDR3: TGTGCCAGCAGCTTAGGGATTAGCGGGGACTTAGCCAAAAACATTCAGTACTTC.

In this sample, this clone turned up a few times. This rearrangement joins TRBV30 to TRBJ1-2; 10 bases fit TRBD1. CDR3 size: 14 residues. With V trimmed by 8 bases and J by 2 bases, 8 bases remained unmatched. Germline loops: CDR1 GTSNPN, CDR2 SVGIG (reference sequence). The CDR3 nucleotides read TGTGCCCATACGGGACAGGGGTTCAACTATGGCTACACCTTC. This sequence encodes CAHTGQGFNYGYTF.

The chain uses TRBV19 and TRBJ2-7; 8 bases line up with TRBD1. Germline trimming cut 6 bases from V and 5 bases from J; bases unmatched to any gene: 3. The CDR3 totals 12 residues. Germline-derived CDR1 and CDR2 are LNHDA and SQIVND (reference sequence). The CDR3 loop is CASSPGGDEQYF. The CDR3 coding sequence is TGTGCCAGTAGCCCAGGGGGCGACGAGCAGTACTTC.

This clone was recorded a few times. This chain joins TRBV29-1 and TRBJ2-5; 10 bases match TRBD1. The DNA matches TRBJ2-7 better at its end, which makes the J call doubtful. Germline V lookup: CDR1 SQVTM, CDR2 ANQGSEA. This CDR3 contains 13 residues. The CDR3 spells CSVGTGERYEQYF. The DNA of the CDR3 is TGCAGCGTAGGGACAGGGGAAAGATACGAGCAGTACTTC.

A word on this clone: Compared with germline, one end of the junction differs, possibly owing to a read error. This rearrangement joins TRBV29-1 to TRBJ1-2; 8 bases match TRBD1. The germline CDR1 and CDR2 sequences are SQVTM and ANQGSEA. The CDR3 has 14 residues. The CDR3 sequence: CSVEVGGTGYGYPF. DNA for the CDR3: TGCAGCGTTGAAGTAGGTGGGACAGGCTATGGCTACCCCTTC.

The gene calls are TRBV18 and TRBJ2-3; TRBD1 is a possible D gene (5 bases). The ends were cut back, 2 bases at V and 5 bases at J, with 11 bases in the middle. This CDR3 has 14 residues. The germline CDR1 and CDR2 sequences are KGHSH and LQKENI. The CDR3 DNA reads TGTGCCAGCTCACCAAGTACAGGAGTAGATACGCAGTATTTT. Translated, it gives CASSPSTGVDTQYF.